The 12 T cell receptor beta chains in this list originate from one sample, sequenced in a study of T-cell memory formation after mild COVID-19. Using its own MiXCR run on the 5' RACE reads, TCRdb lists one record per CDR3 protein. Of about 240,000 distinct CDR3 sequences detected, 8.5% to 9.5% appear once; the ten largest clones hold approximately 20%. The sample comprised PBMCs or a T cell subset sorted from them (not recorded which). The receptors shown here come from a man younger than 30 who had mild COVID-19 (a few samples of this study predate the infection). Cell type and time point are not known.

This clonotype was counted at least ten times. The chain uses TRBV5-1 and TRBJ1-6, with 11 nucleotides matching TRBD1. The germline gives CDR1 SGHRS, CDR2 YFSETQ. The CDR3 has 15 residues. The J segment lost 9 bases and the V segment lost 0 bases, leaving 2 bases of the junction unmatched. CDR3 sequence reads: CASSLEGTGGSPLHF. CDR3 DNA: TGCGCCAGCAGCTTGGAAGGGACAGGGGGTTCACCCCTCCACTTT. The variable domain in full, with the rest retrieved from reference TRBV5-1 and TRBJ1-6, is KAGVTQTPRYLIKTRGQQVTLSCSPISGHRSVSWYQQTPGQGLQFLFEYFSETQRNKGNFPGRFSGRQFSNSRSEMNVSTLELGDSALYLCASSLEGTGGSPLHFGNGTRLTVT.

The rearrangement uses TRBV28 and TRBJ2-7; perhaps TRBD1 as D (6 bases). V was shortened by 5 bases and J by 0 bases, with 14 bases between the two germline ends. CDR1 is MDHEN and CDR2 is SYDVKM in the germline V gene. The CDR3 sequence is 15 residues long. The CDR3 is CASSTNRDISYEQYV. DNA of the CDR3: TGTGCCAGCAGTACTAACCGGGACATCTCCTACGAGCAGTACGTC.

At least ten counts were recorded for this clonotype. The rearrangement uses TRBV30 and TRBJ1-6; unclear D gene. Trimming removed 3 bases from V and 7 bases from J, with 10 bases in between. Per germline, CDR1 GTSNPN and CDR2 SVGIG (reference sequence). CDR3 size: 13 residues. CDR3 DNA sequence: TGTGCCTGGAGGGCCAGACCGAATTCACCCCTCCACTTT. It encodes CAWRARPNSPLHF.

The V gene is TRBV6-5, the J gene TRBJ2-1, with 12 nucleotides matching TRBD2. The germline V gene has CDR1 MNHEY and CDR2 SVGAGI. This CDR3 comprises 14 residues. The junction had 4 bases not matched to a gene; V was cut back by 5 bases and J by 8 bases. CDR3 bases: TGTGCCAGCAGTCTAGCGGGGGGGGTCTATGAGCAGTTCTTC. Translating gives CASSLAGGVYEQFF.

The chain couples TRBV7-9 to TRBJ2-1, with 11 bases identical to TRBD2. The length of the CDR3 is 18 residues. V shed 10 bases, J shed 0 bases, and the junction held 14 bases outside the gene matches. CDR1 is SEHNR, CDR2 FQNEAQ, per germline (reference sequence). The CDR3 coding sequence is TGTGCCATCGGGCGGCTAGCGGGGGGAAGCTTCTCCTACAATGAGCAGTTCTTC. Its translation is CAIGRLAGGSFSYNEQFF.

In its sample, this clonotype was seen a few times. This sequence joins TRBV25-1 and TRBJ1-2, with unresolved D. The V gene lost 8 bases and the J gene lost 7 bases, with 11 bases spanning the gap. CDR1 and CDR2 (germline): MGHDK, SYGVNS. The length of the CDR3 is 11 residues. This CDR3 is CASGGSLGYTF. The CDR3 DNA reads as TGTGCCAGCGGAGGGAGCCTTGGCTACACCTTC.

This clonotype was seen a handful of times. V gene TRBV15 combines with J gene TRBJ2-5, with D maybe TRBD2 (6 bases). This CDR3 has 14 amino acids. V was shortened by 8 bases and J by 2 bases, with 15 bases between the two germline ends. Germline V gene data show CDR1 as LNHNV and CDR2 as YYDKDF (reference sequence). As DNA, the CDR3 is TGTGCCACCTCGCAGGGACTTGGGCAAGAGACCCAGTACTTC. Protein sequence: CATSQGLGQETQYF.

At least ten counts were recorded for this clonotype. V and J are TRBV5-1 and TRBJ1-1; D remains unclear. The CDR3 extends over 13 amino acids. CDR1 and CDR2 from the germline V gene are SGHRS and YFSETQ. V gave up 0 bases and J gave up 4 bases, with 7 bases separating them. CDR3 region: CASSLGLSTEAFF. The CDR3 DNA follows: TGCGCCAGCAGCTTGGGTCTGTCCACTGAAGCTTTCTTT.

The V call is TRBV3-1, the J call TRBJ2-7; D is possibly TRBD2 (6 bases). The V end lost 0 bases, the J end lost 5 bases, and 11 bases lay between the germline ends. Germline lookup yields CDR1 LGHDT and CDR2 YNNKEL (reference sequence). This CDR3 has 14 amino acids. CDR3 in amino acids: CASSQDTRRDEQYF. The CDR3 bases are TGTGCCAGCAGCCAAGATACGCGGAGGGACGAGCAGTACTTC.

The rearrangement joins TRBV4-2 to TRBJ2-5; D remains ambiguous. Trimming took 3 bases from V and 1 from J, leaving 9 bases between them. This CDR3 contains 14 residues. In germline, CDR1 is LGHNA, CDR2 YNFKEQ. CDR3 sequence: CASSQPSTQETQYF. The CDR3 DNA follows: TGTGCCAGCAGCCAGCCCTCTACCCAAGAGACCCAGTACTTC.

This rearrangement joins TRBV12-3 or TRBV12-4 to TRBJ2-1; D may be TRBD1 (6 bases). The CDR3 spans 15 residues. V was shortened by 8 bases and J by 5 bases, with 19 bases between the two germline ends. The CDR3 DNA reads as TGTGCCAGCGGGAAAGGGGGAGTGGGTAACAATGAGCAGTTCTTC. This encodes CASGKGGVGNNEQFF.

This clonotype was picked up a small number of times. V and J are TRBV20-1 and TRBJ2-3; 10 nucleotides match TRBD2. Per germline, CDR1 DFQATT and CDR2 SNEGSKA (reference sequence). V shed 1 base, J shed 4 bases, and the junction held 8 bases outside the gene matches. CDR3 length: 16 residues. The CDR3 here is CSARGPAGGPSDTQYF. CDR3 coding DNA: TGCAGTGCTAGAGGCCCAGCGGGGGGGCCATCAGATACGCAGTATTTT.